This T cell receptor (beta chain) was retrieved from a study of somatic mutations in cytotoxic T cells in rheumatoid arthritis. The CDR3 is 16 residues long. The V and J ends lost 1 base and 7 bases, in that order; junction bases with no gene match: 8. CDR1 is MGHRA, CDR2 YSYEKL, per germline. Clones were sequenced by immunoSEQ multiplex PCR, and TCRdb holds only the in-frame ones, with some missing. The sample has over 2,000 clones; roughly 81% are singletons. Input material: CD8+ T cells sorted from blood. This TCR derives from an adult with rheumatoid arthritis. J is TRBJ1-4 and V is TRBV4-1; 8 bases line up with TRBD1. CDR3 nucleotides: TGCGCCAGCAGCCAAGGTTCCGGGACAGGTTCTGAAAAACTGTTTTTT. It specifies CASSQGSGTGSEKLFF.